This T cell receptor beta chain was identified during a study of T cell clonality in common variable immunodeficiency. Whole-study results and caveats: In common variable immunodeficiency, TCR beta chains reportedly carried fewer deletions and N-nucleotide insertions. The cause of increased CVID clonality remains unclear without subpopulation sequencing.

Aged about 8 to 65 years, CVID subjects averaged around 40 years old. No CVID subject was ill or on immunomodulatory drugs when sampled. V was pared by 4 bases and J by 4 bases, with 8 bases between. Germline V CDR1 and CDR2: SGHRS, YFSETQ. The CDR3 loop spans 12 amino acids. The protocol was immunoSEQ multiplex PCR, while the TCRdb copy is restricted to in-frame clones and leaves out a portion. The profile covers fewer than 12,000 clones, none occurring a single time. By sample fraction, this clone is medium-sized. Its antigen remains unknown. The read gets to within 3 residues of the CDR3 end, and the germline J gene fills in the rest.

This sequence was found in a human donor with common variable immunodeficiency. Sequenced: peripheral blood mononuclear cells. The V gene is TRBV5-1, the J gene TRBJ1-2, with D possibly being TRBD1 (6 bases). The CDR3 DNA, read in part, is TGCGCCAGCAGCGCGGACAGCTATGGC. Protein product: CASSADSYG. The full CDR3 is CASSADSYGYTF.